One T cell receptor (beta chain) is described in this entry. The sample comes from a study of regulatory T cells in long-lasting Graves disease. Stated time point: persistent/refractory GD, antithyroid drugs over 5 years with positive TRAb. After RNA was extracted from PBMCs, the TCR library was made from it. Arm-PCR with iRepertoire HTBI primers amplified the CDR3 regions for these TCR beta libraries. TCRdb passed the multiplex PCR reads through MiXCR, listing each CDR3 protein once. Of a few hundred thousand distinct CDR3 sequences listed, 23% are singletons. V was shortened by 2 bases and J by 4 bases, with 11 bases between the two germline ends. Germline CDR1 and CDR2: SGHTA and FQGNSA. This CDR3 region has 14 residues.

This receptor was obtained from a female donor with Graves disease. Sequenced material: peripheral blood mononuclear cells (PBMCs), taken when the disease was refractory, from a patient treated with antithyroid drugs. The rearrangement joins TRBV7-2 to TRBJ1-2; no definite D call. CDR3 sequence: CASSLLGSPYGYTF. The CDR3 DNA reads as TGTGCCAGCAGCTTATTGGGGAGTCCCTATGGCTACACCTTC. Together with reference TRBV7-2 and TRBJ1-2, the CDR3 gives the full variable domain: GAGVSQSPSNKVTEKGKDVELRCDPISGHTALYWYRQSLGQGLEFLIYFQGNSAPDKSGLPSDRFSAERTGGSVSTLTIQRTQQEDSAVYLCASSLLGSPYGYTFGSGTRLTVV.